The rows below give T cell receptor beta chains drawn from one sample of a study of blood T cells in healthy people across ages. Each CDR3 protein is one row after TCRdb ran MiXCR on the 5' RACE reads. The profile shows approximately 1.5 million distinct CDR3 sequences, 35% to 45% of them singletons. Sequences were obtained from blood. The receptors here all came from a woman under 30 in good health. Each CDR3 is given with its conserved first and last residue. D genes are given only for firm matches. A row's size may be missing; if present it is once, few, many or a size class.

. TRBJ2-2 TRBV18 . TGTGCCAGCTCACCACAAATGAACACCGGGGAGCTGTTTTTT CASSPQMNTGELFF
few TRBJ2-3 TRBV20-1 . TGCAGTGCTAGCGGCGGGGCGATATACACAGATACGCAGTATTTT CSASGGAIYTDTQYF
many TRBJ2-1 TRBV5-5 TRBD1 TGTGCCAGCAGCTTGGACAGGGGAAGGAGGAATGAGCAGTTCTTC CASSLDRGRRNEQFF
. TRBJ1-2 TRBV27 . TGTGCCAGCAGTCCCCAGGTGAAGGGCTATGGCTACACCTTC CASSPQVKGYGYTF
many TRBJ2-7 TRBV27 . TGTGCCAGCACAAAGGCCCCTCGGGGGACCTACGAGCAGTACTTC CASTKAPRGTYEQYF
. TRBJ1-1 TRBV29-1 . TGCAGCGTTGTTTGGGCGGCGAACACTGAAGCTTTCTTT CSVVWAANTEAFF
. TRBJ2-5 TRBV20-1 . TGCAGTGCTAGATCCTTACGGGGAGAAGGGGAGACCCAGTACTTC CSARSLRGEGETQYF
. TRBJ2-1 TRBV18 . TGTGCCAGCTCACCACAGAACTACAATGAGCAGTTCTTC CASSPQNYNEQFF
once TRBJ2-3 TRBV29-1 TRBD2 TGCAGCGTTGAGGGGAGGGCCGTGGGTGCGCAGTATTTT CSVEGRAVGAQYF
. TRBJ1-5 TRBV4-3 . TGCGCCAGCAGCCAAGAGGCGACATGGCAGCCCCAGCATTTT CASSQEATWQPQHF
. TRBJ1-6 TRBV27 . TGTGCCAGCAGTTTCCAGGGGTTTAATTCACCCCCCCACTTT CASSFQGFNSPPHF
. TRBJ2-3 TRBV18 . TGTGCCAGCTCACTCCGGGACCCCAAGAGTACGCAGTATTTT CASSLRDPKSTQYF
few TRBJ2-1 TRBV6-5 TRBD1 TGTGCCAGCAGTCGGACAGGGGGCCGGGGTGAGCAGTTCTTC CASSRTGGRGEQFF
. TRBJ2-1 TRBV11-2 TRBD2 TGTGCCAGCAGCTTCCTCGGGGGGTGGGAGCCCCCCCATGAGCAGTTCTTC CASSFLGGWEPPHEQFF
. TRBJ1-2 TRBV11-2 . TGTGCCAGCAGCTTAGGACAGATAGATGGCTACACCTTC CASSLGQIDGYTF
. TRBJ2-7 TRBV9 TRBD2 TGTGCCAGCAGCGCGGGACTAGCGGGGGGCCCCTACGAGCAGTACTTC CASSAGLAGGPYEQYF
few TRBJ2-6 TRBV4-3 . TGCGCCAGCAGCCCATATATGGCAGGTTTCTCTGGGGCCAACGTCCTGACTTTC CASSPYMAGFSGANVLTF
. TRBJ2-2 TRBV7-8 TRBD1 TGTGCCAGCAGTCAACGGACAGGCGCGAACACCGGGGAGCTGTTTTTT CASSQRTGANTGELFF
many TRBJ2-1 TRBV27 TRBD2 TGTGCCAGCAGACCCGGGACTATCGGGTACAATGAGCAGTTCTTC CASRPGTIGYNEQFF
. TRBJ2-6 TRBV5-1 TRBD2 TGCGCCAGCTTTGGGCCCCTAAGCGGGAGTCCCCCCTTCTCTGGGGCCAACGTCCTGACTTTC CASFGPLSGSPPFSGANVLTF
. TRBJ1-6 TRBV14 TRBD1 TGTGCCAGCAGCCAATACAGGGGGATAGATTCACCCCTCCACTTT CASSQYRGIDSPLHF
once TRBJ1-1 TRBV27 . TGTGCCAGCAGTTTAGTGGTAGGGGTCGGAAACACTGAAGCTTTCTTT CASSLVVGVGNTEAFF
many TRBJ2-7 TRBV28 TRBD1 TGTGCCAGCAGAGGGACAGTCTCCTACGAGCAGTACTTC CASRGTVSYEQYF
. TRBJ2-1 TRBV4-2 TRBD2 TGTGCCAGCAGCCAAGATAGACTAGCGGGAGGCAATGAGCAGTTCTTC CASSQDRLAGGNEQFF
. TRBJ1-5 TRBV7-2 . TGTGCCAGCAGCCCAGGCAGAGACGCCGGATTTCAGCCCCAGCATTTT CASSPGRDAGFQPQHF
. TRBJ1-1 TRBV6-2/TRBV6-3 . TGTGCCAGCAGGTTCGACATGGGTTGGTCTGAAGCTTTCTTT CASRFDMGWSEAFF
. TRBJ2-1 TRBV29-1 TRBD2 TGCAGCGTTGATAGAGCGGGAGGGCCCAATGAGCAGTTCTTC CSVDRAGGPNEQFF
few TRBJ2-3 TRBV6-2/TRBV6-3 . TGTGCCAGCAGTTACGGGGCTTTTAGCACAGATACGCAGTATTTT CASSYGAFSTDTQYF
. TRBJ1-2 TRBV7-2 . TGTGCCAGCAGCCTCTATGCGCCCTATGGCTACACCTTC CASSLYAPYGYTF
few TRBJ1-4 TRBV27 . TGTGCCAGCAGTCCCACCCGGTTTAATGAAAAACTGTTTTTT CASSPTRFNEKLFF
. TRBJ1-6 TRBV5-1 . TGCGCCAGCAGCTACGGACAGACTGATTCACCCCTCCACTTT CASSYGQTDSPLHF
. TRBJ1-1 TRBV27 TRBD1 TGTGCCAGCAGTTTAGGGGACAGTGAAGCTTTCTTT CASSLGDSEAFF
. TRBJ1-2 TRBV6-5 TRBD1 TGTGCCAGCAGTTACGGTTTCGAGACAGGGGGTTCAAGTTCTGGCTACACCTTC CASSYGFETGGSSSGYTF
. TRBJ2-5 TRBV29-1 . TGCAGCGCCGGGGGTGACAGCCGAGAGACCCAGTACTTC CSAGGDSRETQYF
few TRBJ2-5 TRBV4-1 TRBD2 TGCGCCAGCAGCCGAATCTTACTAGCGTCCCAAGAGACCCAGTACTTC CASSRILLASQETQYF
. TRBJ2-7 TRBV21-1 . TGTGCCAGCAGCACTCCATACAGGGCTCGTTACGAGCAGTACTTC CASSTPYRARYEQYF
. TRBJ2-7 TRBV27 . TGTGCCAGCAGTTCCCGAGATTTGACGCTGAATGATCCCTACGAGCAGTACTTC CASSSRDLTLNDPYEQYF
once TRBJ1-5 TRBV27 . TGTGCCAGCAGTTTATTGGGGGCTCCCAATCAGCCCCAGCATTTT CASSLLGAPNQPQHF
once TRBJ1-2 TRBV5-1 TRBD1 TGCGCCAGCAGTCCCGGGCAGGGGGAGATCTATGGCTACACCTTC CASSPGQGEIYGYTF
few TRBJ1-1 TRBV25-1 . TGTGCCAGCAGTGGTAGGGGCTCTGGGAACACTGAAGCTTTCTTT CASSGRGSGNTEAFF
. TRBJ2-1 TRBV27 TRBD2 TGTGCCAGCATTCTAAAGCATCCATCCCGGGGAGCGGGAGTTCCCAATGAGCAGTTCTTC CASILKHPSRGAGVPNEQFF
. TRBJ2-4 TRBV12-5 TRBD1 TGTGCTATTGGCGACGGACAGGTGCAGTACTTC CAIGDGQVQYF